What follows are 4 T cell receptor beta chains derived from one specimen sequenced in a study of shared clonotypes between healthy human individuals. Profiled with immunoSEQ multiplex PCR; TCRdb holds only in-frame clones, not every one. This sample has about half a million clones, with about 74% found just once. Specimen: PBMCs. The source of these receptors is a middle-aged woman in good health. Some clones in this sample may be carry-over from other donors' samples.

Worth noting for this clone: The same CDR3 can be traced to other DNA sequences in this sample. The CDR3 region is CASSLDRGYGYTF. DNA of the CDR3: TGTGCCAGCAGTTTGGACAGAGGCTATGGCTACACCTTC. This chain uses TRBV28 with TRBJ1-2; D may be TRBD1 (6 bases). This CDR3 region has 13 residues. CDR1 is MDHEN, CDR2 SYDVKM, per germline. V lost 3 bases, J lost 4 bases, and 9 bases lay in between.

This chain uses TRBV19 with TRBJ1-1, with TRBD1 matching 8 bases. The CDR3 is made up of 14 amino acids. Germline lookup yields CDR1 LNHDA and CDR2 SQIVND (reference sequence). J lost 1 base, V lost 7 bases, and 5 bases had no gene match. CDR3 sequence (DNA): TGTGCCAGTAAGGGCACAGGGGGGAACACTGAAGCTTTCTTT. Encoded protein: CASKGTGGNTEAFF.

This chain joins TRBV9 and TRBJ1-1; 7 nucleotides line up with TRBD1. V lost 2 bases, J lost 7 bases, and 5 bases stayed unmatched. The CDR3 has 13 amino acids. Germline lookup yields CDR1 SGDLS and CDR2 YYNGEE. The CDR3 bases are TGTGCCAGCAGCGTGTTCCGGACAGGTGAAGCTTTCTTT. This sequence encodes CASSVFRTGEAFF.

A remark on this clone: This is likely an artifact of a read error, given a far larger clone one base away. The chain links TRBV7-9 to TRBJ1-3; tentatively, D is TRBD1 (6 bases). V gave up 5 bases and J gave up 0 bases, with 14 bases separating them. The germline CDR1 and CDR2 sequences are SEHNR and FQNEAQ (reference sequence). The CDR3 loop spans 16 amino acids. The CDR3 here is CASSLDRMGSGNTIYF. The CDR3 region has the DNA TGTGCCAGCAGCCTAGACAGGATGGGCTCTGGAAACACCATATATTTT.